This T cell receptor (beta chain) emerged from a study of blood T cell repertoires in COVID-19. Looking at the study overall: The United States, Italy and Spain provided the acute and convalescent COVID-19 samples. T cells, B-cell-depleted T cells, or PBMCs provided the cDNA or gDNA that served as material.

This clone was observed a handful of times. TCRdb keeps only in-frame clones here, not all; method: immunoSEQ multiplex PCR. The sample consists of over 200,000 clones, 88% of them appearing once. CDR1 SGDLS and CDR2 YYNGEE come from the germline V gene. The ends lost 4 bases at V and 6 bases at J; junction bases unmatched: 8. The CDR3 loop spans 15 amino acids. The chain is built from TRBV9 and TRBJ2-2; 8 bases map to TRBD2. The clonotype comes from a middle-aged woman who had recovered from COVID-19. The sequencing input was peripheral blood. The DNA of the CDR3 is TGTGCCAGCAGCCCCGGGACTAGTGCGGCCGGGGAGCTGTTTTTT. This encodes CASSPGTSAAGELFF.